Below are 16 T cell receptor beta chains sequenced from a single sample in a study of cytomegalovirus exposure and HLA in healthy donors. Sequenced by immunoSEQ multiplex PCR; TCRdb stores in-frame clones only, minus some. The table has about 110,000 clones, under 85% seen once. The sample was PBMCs. All receptors come from a woman aged 18-30 years in good health and CMV-seronegative.

The V gene is TRBV19, the J gene TRBJ2-7; TRBD1 agrees at 9 bases. With 3 bases clipped from V and 2 bases from J, the junction kept 5 bases outside the gene matches. Germline V gene sequence: CDR1 LNHDA, CDR2 SQIVND (reference sequence). This CDR3 contains 15 residues. CDR3 bases: TGTGCCAGTAGTATCTCGGACAGGGGTACCTACGAGCAGTACTTC. Protein: CASSISDRGTYEQYF.

The chain recombines TRBV7-3 with TRBJ2-1; the match to TRBD2 covers 9 bases. CDR1 is SGHTA and CDR2 is FQGTGA in the germline V gene. V gave up 2 bases and J gave up 2 bases; unmatched junction bases: 7. The CDR3 runs to 17 residues. CDR3 residues: CASSLSPSGETYNEQFF. CDR3 coding DNA: TGTGCCAGCAGCTTATCCCCTAGCGGGGAGACCTACAATGAGCAGTTCTTC.

This chain connects TRBV5-6 to TRBJ2-2; D gene ambiguous. Trimming took 4 bases from V and 3 from J, leaving 10 bases between them. CDR1 and CDR2 from the germline V gene are SGHDT and YYEEEE. This CDR3 is 14 amino acids long. This CDR3 is CASSLNVYTGELFF. The CDR3 bases are TGTGCCAGCAGCCTAAACGTCTACACCGGGGAGCTGTTTTTT. Full variable domain (remainder filled in from reference TRBV5-6 and TRBJ2-2): DAGVTQSPTHLIKTRGQQVTLRCSPKSGHDTVSWYQQALGQGPQFIFQYYEEEERQRGNFPDRFSGHQFPNYSSELNVNALLLGDSALYLCASSLNVYTGELFFGEGSRLTVL.

The rearrangement uses TRBV19 and TRBJ1-2, with D tentatively TRBD1 (6 bases). The CDR3 consists of 14 residues. V was cut by 6 bases and J by 4 bases, with 15 bases left in between. Germline V gene lookup returns CDR1 LNHDA and CDR2 SQIVND (reference sequence). This CDR3 reads CASSNDLGGYGYTF. The CDR3 DNA is TGTGCCAGTAGCAACGACCTAGGGGGCTATGGCTACACCTTC.

This chain links TRBV27 with TRBJ2-5; TRBD2 aligns across 7 bases. With 6 bases clipped from V and 5 bases from J, the junction kept 9 bases outside the gene matches. Germline V gene sequence: CDR1 MNHEY, CDR2 SMNVEV (reference sequence). The CDR3 runs to 14 residues. For the CDR3, the DNA is TGTGCCAGCAGCCAGGGAGGGTTTGGCGAGACCCAGTACTTC. Translation: CASSQGGFGETQYF.

This sequence joins TRBV30 and TRBJ2-2; D might be TRBD2 (5 bases). The V end lost 5 bases, the J end lost 3 bases, and 19 bases lay between the germline ends. The CDR3 loop spans 16 amino acids. Per germline, CDR1 GTSNPN and CDR2 SVGIG (reference sequence). Here the CDR3 reads CAWQLGEGGYTGELFF. DNA of the CDR3: TGTGCCTGGCAGCTCGGAGAGGGCGGTTACACCGGGGAGCTGTTTTTT.

In this sample, this clone turned up a few times. V usage is TRBV30 and J usage is TRBJ1-5; D remains unclear. There are 13 residues in the CDR3. Trimming cost V 2 bases and J 3 bases, with 8 bases left between them. Germline-derived CDR1 and CDR2 are GTSNPN and SVGIG (reference sequence). The DNA of the CDR3 is TGTGCCTGGAGTTACCAGGTCAATCAGCCCCAGCATTTT. Translation gives CAWSYQVNQPQHF.

The rearrangement uses TRBV10-3 and TRBJ1-6, with 9 bases lining up with TRBD1. V dropped 3 bases and J dropped 10; count of bases not matched to a gene: 10. The germline gives CDR1 ENHRY, CDR2 SYGVKD. The CDR3 consists of 16 residues. The CDR3 loop is CAISDHATGGESPLHF. The CDR3 DNA reads as TGTGCCATCAGTGACCACGCTACAGGGGGCGAATCACCCCTCCACTTT.

The V gene is TRBV7-9, the J gene TRBJ1-2, with a possible D match to TRBD1 (5 bases). The CDR3 is 13 amino acids. Trimming pared 2 bases from V and 3 bases from J, leaving 7 bases between. Germline CDR1 is SEHNR and CDR2 is FQNEAQ (reference sequence). CDR3 sequence reads: CASSLPQDYGYTF. As DNA, the CDR3 is TGTGCCAGCAGCTTACCACAGGACTATGGCTACACCTTC.

The CDR3 DNA follows: TGTGCCAGCAAGGATGACAGGGGAAGGTCCTACGAGCAGTACTTC. As protein: CASKDDRGRSYEQYF. The chain combines TRBV2 with TRBJ2-7; TRBD1 matches at 8 bases. The CDR3 sequence is 15 residues long. V trimming: 7 bases; J trimming: 1 base; junction bases outside the gene matches: 9. Germline V gene lookup returns CDR1 SNHLY and CDR2 FYNNEI.

With regard to this clone: A junction end diverges from the germline sequence, so it may reflect a read error. The chain carries TRBV14 and TRBJ1-3; tentatively, D is TRBD1 (5 bases). The CDR3 has 14 residues. CDR1 and CDR2 from the germline V gene are SGHDN and FVKESK. The CDR3 reads CASSRMAAGTALLF. Here the CDR3 DNA reads TGTGCCAGCAGCCGCATGGCTGCGGGGACGGCTCTCCTCTTT.

This clone was counted a few times. The chain couples TRBV15 to TRBJ1-3, with D uncertain. The V gene's germline CDR1 is LNHNV and CDR2 YYDKDF (reference sequence). CDR3 length equals 16 residues. Trimming left V 0 bases short and J 1 base short, with 10 bases between. CDR3: CATSRDQSASGNTIYF. In DNA form, the CDR3 reads TGTGCCACCAGCAGAGATCAGAGCGCTTCTGGAAACACCATATATTTT.

The chain carries TRBV7-9 and TRBJ1-1, with D uncertain. The CDR3 is made up of 13 amino acids. The V end was cut by 3 bases, the J end by 2 bases, with 7 bases between. Per germline, CDR1 SEHNR and CDR2 FQNEAQ (reference sequence). The CDR3 sequence: CASSFLANTEAFF. CDR3 sequence (DNA): TGTGCCAGCAGCTTCCTGGCCAACACTGAAGCTTTCTTT.

The gene calls are TRBV27 and TRBJ1-4; D not resolved. This CDR3 spans 14 amino acids. Germline CDR1 is MNHEY and CDR2 is SMNVEV (reference sequence). V shed 0 bases and J shed 7 bases, with 9 bases lying between them. The CDR3 DNA sequence: TGTGCCAGCAGTTTATCGGCAGCGACTGAAAAACTGTTTTTT. This sequence encodes CASSLSAATEKLFF.

The J gene is TRBJ1-2, the V gene TRBV30, with a possible D match to TRBD1 (6 bases). With 5 bases removed from V and 4 bases from J, the gap between germline ends came to 11 bases. The CDR3 is 12 residues long. In germline, CDR1 is GTSNPN, CDR2 SVGIG (reference sequence). The CDR3 DNA follows: TGTGCCTGGGCTACAGGGCTCTATGGCTACACCTTC. Encoded protein: CAWATGLYGYTF.

For the CDR3, the DNA is TGTGCCAGCAGCCGGAGGGGGGGCCGAACAGATACGCAGTATTTT. Translated, it gives CASSRRGGRTDTQYF. The gene calls are TRBV7-8 and TRBJ2-3, with D possibly TRBD2 on 7 matching bases. Between the trimmed V and J ends, which lost 5 bases and 3 bases, there was a span of 15 bases. CDR3 size: 15 residues. The germline gives CDR1 SGHVS, CDR2 FQNEAQ.